This T cell receptor beta chain was observed in a study of blood T cell repertoires in COVID-19 (dated by TCRdb to 2020 to 2021). Study-wide context: Collaborator samples came from the United States, Italy and Spain and covered acute and convalescent phases of COVID-19. The repertoires were released in a freely available public database meant as a resource for research on the immune response to SARS-CoV-2. A de-identified subject ID, COVID-19 status, age in years and sex were almost always included in the sample metadata. The prospective study material was composed of cDNA or gDNA derived from T cells, B-cell-depleted T cells, or PBMCs. Samples came from the ongoing ImmuneRACE study (first 160 participants) plus 1,254 subjects from 6 global collaborators. Subjects who had been exposed to COVID-19, were actively infected with it, or had recovered from it provided the deeply sampled blood TCRbeta repertoires that made up the dataset. HLA class I and class II types, where available, came from metadata supplied by the sample provider rather than from assay-based typing. General conclusions and limits of the study: The quantity of clinical and demographic metadata differed by source and by participant and was supplied without curation.

The CDR3 numbers 15 residues from cysteine through phenylalanine. CDR3 DNA is the only sequence kept; it has 45 bases, read in frame from the first base. V is shortened by 5 bases, J by 8 bases, and the region joining them spans 18 bases. The germline V gene (reference sequence) provides CDR1 LNHDA and CDR2 SQIVND. As to this clone: This receptor's antigen is unknown. No quality values exist for individual bases; no much larger clone is one base distant.

TCRbeta CDR3 regions were amplified from genomic DNA using the immunoSEQ Assay, a bias-controlled multiplex PCR. On the study's bioinformatics: The number of nucleated cells in each sample was estimated by amplification of reference gene primers within the assay. To quantify the absolute abundance of each unique TCRbeta CDR3 rearrangement, sequence reads were collapsed and filtered. For each sample, productive Simpson clonality was calculated by taking the square root of Simpson's diversity index across productive rearrangements. Imported from immuneACCESS, the table was reduced by TCRdb to in-frame sequences with V and J called. These copies leave out some clones; in studies compared against another copy, an unresolved V gene accounts for under half, and the cause of the remainder is not known. V and J calls and clone size follow that table, whereas D and trimming were derived from the DNA. This sample has some 200,000 clones in its table, and approximately 81% of those were observed once. The ten largest clonotypes hold 8% to 9.5% of the sample.

In the prospective study, participants were about 18 to 100 years old, resided in approximately 25 geographic areas of the United States, and were enrolled through a virtual design. To assign participants to cohorts, the prospective study relied on clinical history that participants themselves reported in a screening survey and a study questionnaire. In the prospective study, mobile phlebotomists collected whole blood, serum and a nasopharyngeal or oropharyngeal swab from each participant. Over a roughly 2-month period, participants in the prospective study had the option of providing additional blood draws and questionnaires. Before DNA extraction, blood samples from the prospective study were shipped at room temperature or frozen.

Recombination linked TRBV19 to TRBJ1-4, with the D segment identity uncertain. Sequencing input: PBMCs or T cells enriched from blood (not recorded which). The TCR comes from a woman aged 45-65 years with acute COVID-19. The CDR3 region has the sequence CASSLVSIGGEKLFF. The nucleotides are TGTGCCAGTAGTTTGGTGTCCATAGGAGGAGAAAAACTGTTTTTT.